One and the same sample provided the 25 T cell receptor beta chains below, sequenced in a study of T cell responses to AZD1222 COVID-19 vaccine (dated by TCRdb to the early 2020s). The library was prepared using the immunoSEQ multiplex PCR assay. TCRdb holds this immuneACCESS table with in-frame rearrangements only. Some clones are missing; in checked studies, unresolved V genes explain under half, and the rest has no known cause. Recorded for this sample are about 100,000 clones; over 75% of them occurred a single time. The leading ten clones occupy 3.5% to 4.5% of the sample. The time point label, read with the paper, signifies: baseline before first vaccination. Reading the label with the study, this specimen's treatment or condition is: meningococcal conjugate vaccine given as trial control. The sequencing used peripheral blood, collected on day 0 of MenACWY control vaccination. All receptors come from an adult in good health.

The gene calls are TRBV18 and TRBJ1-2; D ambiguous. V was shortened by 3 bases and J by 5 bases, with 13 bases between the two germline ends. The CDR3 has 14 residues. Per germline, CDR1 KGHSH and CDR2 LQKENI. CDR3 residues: CASSPSALWYGYTF. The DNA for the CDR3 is TGTGCCAGCTCACCCTCAGCTCTCTGGTATGGCTACACCTTC. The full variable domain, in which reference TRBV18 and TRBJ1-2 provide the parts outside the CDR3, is NAGVMQNPRHLVRRRGQEARLRCSPMKGHSHVYWYRQLPEEGLKFMVYLQKENIIDESGMPKERFSAEFPKEGPSILRIQQVVRGDSAAYFCASSPSALWYGYTFGSGTRLTVV.

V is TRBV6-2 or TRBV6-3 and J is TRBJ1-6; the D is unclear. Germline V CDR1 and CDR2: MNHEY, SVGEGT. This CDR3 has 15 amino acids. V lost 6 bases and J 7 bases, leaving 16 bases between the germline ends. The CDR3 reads CASSWLLGENSPLHF. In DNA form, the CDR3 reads TGTGCCAGCAGCTGGCTGTTGGGAGAGAATTCACCCCTCCACTTT.

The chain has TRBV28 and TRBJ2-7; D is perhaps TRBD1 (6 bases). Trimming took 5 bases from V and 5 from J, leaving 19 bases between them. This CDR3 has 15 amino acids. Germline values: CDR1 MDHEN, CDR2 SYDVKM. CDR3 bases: TGTGCCAGCAGTCCGCCCAGTGGGGGCCCCCACGAGCAGTACTTC. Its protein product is CASSPPSGGPHEQYF. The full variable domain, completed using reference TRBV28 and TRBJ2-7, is DVKVTQSSRYLVKRTGEKVFLECVQDMDHENMFWYRQDPGLGLRLIYFSYDVKMKEKGDIPEGYSVSREKKERFSLILESASTNQTSMYLCASSPPSGGPHEQYFGPGTRLTVT.

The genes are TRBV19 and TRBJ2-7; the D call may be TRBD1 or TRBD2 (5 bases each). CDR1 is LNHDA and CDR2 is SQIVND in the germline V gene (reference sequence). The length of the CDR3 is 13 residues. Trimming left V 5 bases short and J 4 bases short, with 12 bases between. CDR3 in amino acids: CASSLVGEYEQYF. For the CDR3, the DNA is TGTGCCAGTAGTCTAGTAGGGGAGTACGAGCAGTACTTC.

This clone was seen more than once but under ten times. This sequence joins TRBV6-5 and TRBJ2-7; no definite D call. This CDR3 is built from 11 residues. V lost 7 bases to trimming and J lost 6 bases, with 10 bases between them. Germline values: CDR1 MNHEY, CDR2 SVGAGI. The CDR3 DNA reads TGTGCCAGCAAAGACGGCGGCGAGCAGTACTTC. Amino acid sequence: CASKDGGEQYF.

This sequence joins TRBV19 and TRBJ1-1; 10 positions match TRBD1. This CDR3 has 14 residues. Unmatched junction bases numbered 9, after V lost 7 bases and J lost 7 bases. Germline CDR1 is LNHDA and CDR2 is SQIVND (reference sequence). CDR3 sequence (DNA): TGTGCCAGTAACCGGGACAGGGGTTTTGGTGAAGCTTTCTTT. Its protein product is CASNRDRGFGEAFF.

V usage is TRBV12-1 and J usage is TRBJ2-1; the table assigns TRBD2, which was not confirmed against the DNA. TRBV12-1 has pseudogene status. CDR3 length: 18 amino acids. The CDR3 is CASSLETYGLATYNEQFF. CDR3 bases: TGTGCCAGCAGCCTAGAGACCTACGGACTAGCGACCTACAATGAGCAGTTCTTC.

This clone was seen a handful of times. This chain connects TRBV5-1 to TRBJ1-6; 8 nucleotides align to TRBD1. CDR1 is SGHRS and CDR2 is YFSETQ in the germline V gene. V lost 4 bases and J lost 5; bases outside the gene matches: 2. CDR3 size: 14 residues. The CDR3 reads CASSAGQDNSPLHF. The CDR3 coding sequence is TGCGCCAGCAGCGCGGGACAGGATAATTCACCCCTCCACTTT. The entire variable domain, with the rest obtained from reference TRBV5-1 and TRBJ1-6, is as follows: KAGVTQTPRYLIKTRGQQVTLSCSPISGHRSVSWYQQTPGQGLQFLFEYFSETQRNKGNFPGRFSGRQFSNSRSEMNVSTLELGDSALYLCASSAGQDNSPLHFGNGTRLTVT.

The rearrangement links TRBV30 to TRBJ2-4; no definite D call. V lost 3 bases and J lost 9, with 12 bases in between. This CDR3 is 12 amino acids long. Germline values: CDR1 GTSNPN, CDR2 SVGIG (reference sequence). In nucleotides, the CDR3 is TGTGCCTGGAGCCCCTCACAAAGCATTCAGTACTTC. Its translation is CAWSPSQSIQYF.

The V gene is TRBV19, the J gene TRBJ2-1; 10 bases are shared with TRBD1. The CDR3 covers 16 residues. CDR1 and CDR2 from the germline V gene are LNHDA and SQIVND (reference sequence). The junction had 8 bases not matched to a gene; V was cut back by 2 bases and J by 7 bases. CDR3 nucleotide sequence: TGTGCCAGTAGTATAACCCGGACAGGGGGGCATAATGAGCAGTTCTTC. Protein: CASSITRTGGHNEQFF. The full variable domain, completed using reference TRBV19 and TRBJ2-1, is DGGITQSPKYLFRKEGQNVTLSCEQNLNHDAMYWYRQDPGQGLRLIYYSQIVNDFQKGDIAEGYSVSREKKESFPLTVTSAQKNPTAFYLCASSITRTGGHNEQFFGPGTRLTVL.

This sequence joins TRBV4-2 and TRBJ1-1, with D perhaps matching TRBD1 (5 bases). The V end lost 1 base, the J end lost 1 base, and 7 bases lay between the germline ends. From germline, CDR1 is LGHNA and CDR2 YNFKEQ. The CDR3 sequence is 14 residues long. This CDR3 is CASSQGGENTEAFF. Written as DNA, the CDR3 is TGTGCCAGCAGCCAAGGGGGGGAGAACACTGAAGCTTTCTTT.

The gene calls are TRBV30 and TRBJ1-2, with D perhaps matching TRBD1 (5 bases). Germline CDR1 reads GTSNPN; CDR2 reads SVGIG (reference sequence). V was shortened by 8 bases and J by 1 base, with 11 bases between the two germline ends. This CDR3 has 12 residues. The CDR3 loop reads CAVDSYNYGYTF. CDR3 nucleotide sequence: TGTGCCGTCGACAGTTATAACTATGGCTACACCTTC.

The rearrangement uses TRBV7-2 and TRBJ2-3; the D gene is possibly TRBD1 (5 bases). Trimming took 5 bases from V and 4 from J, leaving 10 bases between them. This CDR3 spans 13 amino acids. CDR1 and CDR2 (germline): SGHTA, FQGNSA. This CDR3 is CASSLEGADTQYF. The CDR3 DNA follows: TGTGCCAGCAGCCTCGAAGGGGCAGATACGCAGTATTTT.

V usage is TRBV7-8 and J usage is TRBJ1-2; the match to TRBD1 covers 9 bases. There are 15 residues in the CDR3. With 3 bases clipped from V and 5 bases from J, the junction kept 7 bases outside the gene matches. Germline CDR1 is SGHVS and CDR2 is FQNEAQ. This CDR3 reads CASSLATGGAYGYTF. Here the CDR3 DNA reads TGTGCCAGCAGCTTGGCTACAGGGGGCGCGTATGGCTACACCTTC.

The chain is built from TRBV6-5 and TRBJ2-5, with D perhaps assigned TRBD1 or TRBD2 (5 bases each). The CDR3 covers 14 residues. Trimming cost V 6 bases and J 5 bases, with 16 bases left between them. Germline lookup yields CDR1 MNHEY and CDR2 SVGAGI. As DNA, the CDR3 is TGTGCCAGCAGCGAGGGCAGGGCCAGGGAGACCCAGTACTTC. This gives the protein CASSEGRARETQYF.

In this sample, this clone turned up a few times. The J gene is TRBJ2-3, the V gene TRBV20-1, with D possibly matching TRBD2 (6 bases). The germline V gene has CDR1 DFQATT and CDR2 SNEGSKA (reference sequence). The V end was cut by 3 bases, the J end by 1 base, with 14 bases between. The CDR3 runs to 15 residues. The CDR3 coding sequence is TGCAGTGCTAGTCAGCTACTAGCCCGCACAGATACGCAGTATTTT. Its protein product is CSASQLLARTDTQYF.

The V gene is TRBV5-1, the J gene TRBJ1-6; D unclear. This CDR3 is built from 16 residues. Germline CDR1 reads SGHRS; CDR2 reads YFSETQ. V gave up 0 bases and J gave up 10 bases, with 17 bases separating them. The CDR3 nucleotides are TGCGCCAGCAGCTTGGCGGCTTCAAGTGGAGGATCACCCCTCCACTTT. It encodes CASSLAASSGGSPLHF.

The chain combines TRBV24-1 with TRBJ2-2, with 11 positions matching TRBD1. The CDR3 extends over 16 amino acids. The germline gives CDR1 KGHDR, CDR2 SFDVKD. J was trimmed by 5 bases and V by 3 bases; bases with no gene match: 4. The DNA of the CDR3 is TGTGCCACCAGTGATATGGGACAGGGGGGGACCGGGGAGCTGTTTTTT. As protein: CATSDMGQGGTGELFF.

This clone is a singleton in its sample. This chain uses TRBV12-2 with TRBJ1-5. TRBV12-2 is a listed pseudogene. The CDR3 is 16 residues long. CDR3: CASRLVPRDSNQPQHF. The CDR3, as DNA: TGTGCAAGTCGCTTAGTACCCCGGGACAGCAATCAGCCCCAGCATTTT.

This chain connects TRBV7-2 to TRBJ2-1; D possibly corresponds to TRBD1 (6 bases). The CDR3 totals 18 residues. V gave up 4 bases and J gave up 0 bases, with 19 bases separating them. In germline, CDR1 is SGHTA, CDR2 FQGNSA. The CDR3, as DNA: TGTGCCAGCAGCTCCAACGAGGGGGTTTGGGGCTCCTACAATGAGCAGTTCTTC. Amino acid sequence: CASSSNEGVWGSYNEQFF. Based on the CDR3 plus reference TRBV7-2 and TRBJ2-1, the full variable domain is GAGVSQSPSNKVTEKGKDVELRCDPISGHTALYWYRQSLGQGLEFLIYFQGNSAPDKSGLPSDRFSAERTGGSVSTLTIQRTQQEDSAVYLCASSSNEGVWGSYNEQFFGPGTRLTVL.

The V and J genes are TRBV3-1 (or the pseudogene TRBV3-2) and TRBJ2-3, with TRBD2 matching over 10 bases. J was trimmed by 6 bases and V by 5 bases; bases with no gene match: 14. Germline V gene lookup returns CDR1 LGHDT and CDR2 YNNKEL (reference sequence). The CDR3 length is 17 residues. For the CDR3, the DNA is TGTGCCAGCAGCTCCTCAAGCGGGGGGGCCCTTCCGGATACGCAGTATTTT. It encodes CASSSSSGGALPDTQYF.

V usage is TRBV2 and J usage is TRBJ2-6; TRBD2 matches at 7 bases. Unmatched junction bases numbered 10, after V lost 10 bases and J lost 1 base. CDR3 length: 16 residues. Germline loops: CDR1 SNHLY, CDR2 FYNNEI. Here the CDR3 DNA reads TGTGCCATACAGACTAGCCCGATATCTGGGGCCAACGTCCTGACTTTC. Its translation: CAIQTSPISGANVLTF.

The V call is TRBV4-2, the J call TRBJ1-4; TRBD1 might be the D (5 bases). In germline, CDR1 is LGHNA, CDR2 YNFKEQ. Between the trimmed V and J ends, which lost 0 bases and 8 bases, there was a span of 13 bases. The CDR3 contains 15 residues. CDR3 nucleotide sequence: TGTGCCAGCAGCCAAGACGGGGGAGAAATCGAAAAACTGTTTTTT. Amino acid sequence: CASSQDGGEIEKLFF.

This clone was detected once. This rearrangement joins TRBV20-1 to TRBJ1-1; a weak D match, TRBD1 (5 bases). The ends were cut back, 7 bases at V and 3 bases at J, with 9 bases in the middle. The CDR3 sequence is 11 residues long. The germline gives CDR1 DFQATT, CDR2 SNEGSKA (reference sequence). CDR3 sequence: CSGEGDTEAFF. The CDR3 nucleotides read TGCAGTGGGGAAGGGGACACTGAAGCTTTCTTT.

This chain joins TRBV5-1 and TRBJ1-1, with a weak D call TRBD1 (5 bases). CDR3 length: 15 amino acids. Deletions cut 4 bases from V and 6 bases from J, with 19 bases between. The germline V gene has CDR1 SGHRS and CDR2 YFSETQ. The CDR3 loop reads CASSVDTGAGSEAFF. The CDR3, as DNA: TGCGCCAGCAGCGTGGATACCGGGGCGGGATCTGAAGCTTTCTTT.